This TCR beta chain was recovered during a study of beta chain features in type 1 diabetes. Study-level findings and limits: Naive, central memory and Treg TCRB repertoires appeared more alike in patients than in healthy donors. PCR could preferentially amplify shorter templates, alike in patients and controls. Moderate but significant shortening of TCRB CDR3s was recorded in all four CD4+ subsets from Type 1 diabetes patients.

TCRB transcripts that were expressed got sequenced, as all of the isolated RNA had been reverse transcribed. Assay used: immunoSEQ multiplex PCR; TCRdb lists only in-frame clones, some missing. The sample has about 240,000 clones; over 11% are singletons. This CDR3 contains 16 residues. Trimming cost V 1 base and J 8 bases; bases outside gene matches: 9. Germline V gene sequence: CDR1 SGHRS, CDR2 YFSETQ. This clone has a handful of counts. Its antigen is currently unknown. This TCR derives from a man aged 25 to 45 with type 1 diabetes. Sequenced input: naive CD4+ T cells from blood. The chain combines TRBV5-1 with TRBJ1-2, with 12 bases aligning to TRBD1. CDR3 sequence: CASSLSPGQGARGYTF. CDR3 DNA sequence: TGCGCCAGCAGCTTGTCCCCGGGACAGGGGGCGAGGGGCTACACCTTC. Full variable domain (remainder filled in from reference TRBV5-1 and TRBJ1-2): KAGVTQTPRYLIKTRGQQVTLSCSPISGHRSVSWYQQTPGQGLQFLFEYFSETQRNKGNFPGRFSGRQFSNSRSEMNVSTLELGDSALYLCASSLSPGQGARGYTFGSGTRLTVV.